The 19 T cell receptor beta chains below come from one sample, sequenced in a study of STAT5B mutations in CD4+ large granular lymphocyte leukemia. TCRdb keeps only in-frame clones here, not all; method: immunoSEQ multiplex PCR. This table has 30,000 to 40,000 clones, around 80% appearing once. Sequencing was done on a sample of CD4+ T cells from blood buffy coats. These TCRs come from a human donor in good health.

The rearrangement joins TRBV30 to TRBJ2-7, with 7 nucleotides matching TRBD2. V was pared by 5 bases and J by 4 bases, with 5 bases of the junction left unmatched. Germline V lookup: CDR1 GTSNPN, CDR2 SVGIG (reference sequence). The CDR3 contains 12 residues. The CDR3 nucleotides are TGTGCCTGGGGGGACTATAGGTACGAGCAGTACTTC. Residues: CAWGDYRYEQYF.

The genes are TRBV14 and TRBJ2-5; D is unclear. The germline CDR1 and CDR2 sequences are SGHDN and FVKESK. CDR3 length: 12 residues. Trimming removed 1 base at V and 1 base at J, with 1 base between. CDR3: CASSQVQETQYF. CDR3 DNA: TGTGCCAGCAGCCAAGTCCAAGAGACCCAGTACTTC.

The genes are TRBV5-6 and TRBJ1-4; 7 positions match TRBD1. This CDR3 region has 16 residues. Germline V gene lookup returns CDR1 SGHDT and CDR2 YYEEEE. V lost 8 bases, J lost 0 bases, and 10 bases stayed unmatched. The chain's CDR3 is CASHGQAMATNEKLFF. The CDR3 DNA reads as TGTGCCAGTCACGGACAGGCCATGGCAACTAATGAAAAACTGTTTTTT.

This rearrangement joins TRBV6-5 to TRBJ2-7; 11 bases agree with TRBD1. The length of the CDR3 is 15 residues. The V segment lost 8 bases and the J segment 0 bases; nucleotides outside the gene matches: 6. The germline V gene encodes CDR1 MNHEY and CDR2 SVGAGI. The CDR3 sequence is CASSSGTGGSYEQYF. CDR3 in DNA: TGTGCCAGCTCGAGTGGGACAGGGGGCTCCTACGAGCAGTACTTC.

The J gene is TRBJ2-7, the V gene TRBV6-5, with unresolved D. CDR3 length equals 12 residues. Germline-derived CDR1 and CDR2 are MNHEY and SVGAGI. The V and J ends lost 7 bases and 4 bases respectively, with 11 bases between them. CDR3 residues: CASTMDAYEQYF. The CDR3 coding sequence is TGTGCCAGCACCATGGACGCGTACGAGCAGTACTTC.

The rearrangement uses TRBV2 and TRBJ2-2, with 7 bases aligning to TRBD1. Trimming at V came to 4 bases and at J to 3 bases, leaving 5 bases not matched to a gene. The CDR3 has 15 residues. The germline V gene encodes CDR1 SNHLY and CDR2 FYNNEI. CDR3 DNA: TGTGCCAGCAGTGCGTTAACAGGGGACACCGGGGAGCTGTTTTTT. Its protein product is CASSALTGDTGELFF.

The V call is TRBV6-1, the J call TRBJ2-1; D not resolved. Trimming took 8 bases from V and 2 from J, leaving 13 bases between them. Germline-derived CDR1 and CDR2 are MNHNS and SASEGT. There are 14 residues in the CDR3. The DNA for the CDR3 is TGTGCCAGCCGGGTGGCGGAAACCTACAATGAGCAGTTCTTC. This sequence encodes CASRVAETYNEQFF.

The rearrangement links TRBV6-1 to TRBJ2-7; TRBD1 matches 7 bases. Germline trimming cut 11 bases from V and 4 bases from J; bases unmatched to any gene: 14. Germline CDR1 and CDR2: MNHNS and SASEGT. The CDR3 is 14 residues long. The DNA of the CDR3 is TGTGCCCACGGCCGGGACAGCGACCTTTACGAGCAGTACTTC. Encoded protein: CAHGRDSDLYEQYF.

This clone was seen a few times. This chain joins TRBV7-9 and TRBJ2-3, with TRBD2 matching over 9 bases. V trimming: 7 bases; J trimming: 1 base; junction bases outside the gene matches: 9. Germline lookup yields CDR1 SEHNR and CDR2 FQNEAQ (reference sequence). There are 16 residues in the CDR3. The CDR3 sequence is CASTRAGLAGTDTQYF. The CDR3 nucleotides are TGTGCCAGCACCCGGGCGGGACTAGCTGGCACAGATACGCAGTATTTT.

This clone came up once. The chain recombines TRBV10-2 with TRBJ2-2; TRBD1 matches at 11 bases. Per the germline V gene, CDR1 is WSHSY and CDR2 is SAAADI. CDR3 length: 16 residues. V lost 3 bases to trimming and J lost 5 bases; unmatched junction nucleotides: 5. The CDR3 bases are TGCGCCAGCAGTGACGGAGGGGACAGGGGGACCGGGGAGCTGTTTTTT. Translation gives CASSDGGDRGTGELFF.

This sequence joins TRBV19 and TRBJ2-6; D is unclear. Germline V gene data show CDR1 as LNHDA and CDR2 as SQIVND (reference sequence). V was shortened by 7 bases and J by 4 bases, with 11 bases between the two germline ends. The CDR3 has 14 residues. The CDR3 region is CASNGRAGANVLTF. In nucleotides, the CDR3 is TGTGCCAGTAACGGGCGAGCAGGGGCCAACGTCCTGACTTTC.

This clone came up once. V usage is TRBV6-6 and J usage is TRBJ2-2; D gene unclear. The CDR3 covers 12 residues. The V end lost 2 bases, the J end lost 11 bases, and 9 bases lay between the germline ends. From germline, CDR1 is MNHNY and CDR2 SVGAGI (reference sequence). The CDR3: CASSYVSGELFF. Here the CDR3 DNA reads TGTGCCAGCAGTTACGTATCTGGAGAGCTGTTTTTT.

The V and J genes are TRBV12-5 and TRBJ2-1, with D unresolved. Trimming cost V 6 bases and J 7 bases, with 22 bases left between them. Germline lookup yields CDR1 LGHNT and CDR2 FRNRAP. The CDR3 has 16 amino acids. The CDR3 loop reads CASGLPSGSTVNEQFF. In DNA, the CDR3 is TGTGCTAGTGGCCTCCCCTCCGGTTCTACGGTGAATGAGCAGTTCTTC.

This sequence joins TRBV27 and TRBJ1-5; D is undetermined. The germline CDR1 and CDR2 sequences are MNHEY and SMNVEV (reference sequence). CDR3 length equals 14 residues. The germline V and J ends were trimmed by 4 bases and 6 bases, with 13 bases remaining between them. The CDR3 spells CASSSEKVGQPQHF. The CDR3 DNA reads TGTGCCAGCAGTTCTGAAAAAGTTGGTCAGCCCCAGCATTTT.

V and J are TRBV13 and TRBJ2-7; TRBD1 agrees at 7 bases. The V and J ends lost 5 bases and 5 bases, in that order; junction bases with no gene match: 6. The CDR3 has 13 residues. Looked up from germline, CDR1 is PRHDT and CDR2 is FYEKMQ (reference sequence). The CDR3 loop is CASSPRDSNEQYF. The CDR3 DNA sequence: TGTGCCAGCAGCCCCCGGGACAGCAACGAGCAGTACTTC.

The chain carries TRBV7-9 and TRBJ1-2; D unclear. Germline CDR1 is SEHNR and CDR2 is FQNEAQ (reference sequence). The V gene lost 1 base and the J gene lost 8 bases, with 8 bases spanning the gap. This CDR3 has 12 amino acids. The CDR3, as DNA: TGTGCCAGCAGCTTAGGGGGAATCGGCTACACCTTC. Translation gives CASSLGGIGYTF.

CDR3 loop: CASRDRVAYEQYF. As DNA, the CDR3 is TGTGCCTCCCGGGACAGGGTTGCCTACGAGCAGTACTTC. The rearrangement links TRBV30 to TRBJ2-7; 9 nucleotides match TRBD1. The CDR3 runs 13 residues. Trimming removed 7 bases from V and 2 bases from J; junction bases left unmatched: 6. CDR1 is GTSNPN, CDR2 SVGIG, per germline (reference sequence).

The rearrangement uses TRBV11-2 and TRBJ2-7; 9 positions agree with TRBD2. V gave up 4 bases and J gave up 0 bases; unmatched junction bases: 4. Germline-derived CDR1 and CDR2 are SGHAT and FQNNGV. This CDR3 contains 15 residues. This chain's CDR3 is CASSWAGGGSYEQYF. Written as DNA, the CDR3 is TGTGCCAGCAGCTGGGCGGGAGGGGGCTCCTACGAGCAGTACTTC.

There are a few counts of this clone. The V gene is TRBV29-1, the J gene TRBJ1-1; 7 nucleotides align to TRBD1. This CDR3 spans 12 amino acids. The germline V gene has CDR1 SQVTM and CDR2 ANQGSEA. V lost 6 bases to trimming and J lost 4 bases; unmatched junction nucleotides: 5. CDR3: CSVRDRATEAFF. CDR3 coding DNA: TGCAGCGTCCGTGACAGGGCCACTGAAGCTTTCTTT.